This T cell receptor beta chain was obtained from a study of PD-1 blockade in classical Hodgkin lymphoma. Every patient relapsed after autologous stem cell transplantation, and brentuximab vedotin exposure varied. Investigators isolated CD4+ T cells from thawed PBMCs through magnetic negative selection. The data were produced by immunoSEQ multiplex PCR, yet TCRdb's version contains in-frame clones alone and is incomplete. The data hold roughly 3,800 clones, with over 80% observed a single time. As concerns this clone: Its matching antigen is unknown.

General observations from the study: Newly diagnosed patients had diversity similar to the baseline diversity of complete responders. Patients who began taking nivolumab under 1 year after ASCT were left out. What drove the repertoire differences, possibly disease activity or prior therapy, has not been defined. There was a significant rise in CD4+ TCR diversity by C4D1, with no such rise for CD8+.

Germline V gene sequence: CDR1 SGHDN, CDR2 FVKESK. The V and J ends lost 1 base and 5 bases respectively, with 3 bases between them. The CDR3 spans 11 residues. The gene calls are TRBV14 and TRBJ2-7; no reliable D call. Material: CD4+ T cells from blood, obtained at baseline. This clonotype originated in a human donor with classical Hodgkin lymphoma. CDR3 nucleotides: TGTGCCAGCAGCCAAGCCAACGAGCAGTACTTC. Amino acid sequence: CASSQANEQYF.